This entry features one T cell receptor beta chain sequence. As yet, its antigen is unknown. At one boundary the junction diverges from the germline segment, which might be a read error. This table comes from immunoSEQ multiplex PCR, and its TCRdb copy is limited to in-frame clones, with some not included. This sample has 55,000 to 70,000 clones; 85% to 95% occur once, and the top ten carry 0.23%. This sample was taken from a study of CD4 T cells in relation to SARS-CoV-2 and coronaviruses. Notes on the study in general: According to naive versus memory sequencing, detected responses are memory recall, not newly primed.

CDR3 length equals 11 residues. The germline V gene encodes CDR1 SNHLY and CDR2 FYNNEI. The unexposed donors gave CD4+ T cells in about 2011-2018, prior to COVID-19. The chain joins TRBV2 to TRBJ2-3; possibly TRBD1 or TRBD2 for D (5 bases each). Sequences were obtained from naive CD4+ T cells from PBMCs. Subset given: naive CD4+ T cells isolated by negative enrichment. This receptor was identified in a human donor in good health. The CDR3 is CASSNNGARHF. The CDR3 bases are TGTGCCAGCAGTAACAACGGGGCCCGACATTTT.